The 15 T cell receptor beta chains reported below all come from one sample, sequenced in a study of T cells after yellow fever vaccination. TCRdb reprocessed the 5' RACE reads with MiXCR, giving one entry per CDR3 protein. There are about 69,000 distinct CDR3 sequences in the sample; roughly 6% occur only once, and around 2.2% lies in the top ten. Specimen: CD4+ T cells sorted from PBMCs, collected roughly 15 days after the first yellow fever vaccination. All receptors derive from a man aged 18 to 29 who received the YFV17D yellow fever vaccine.

This clonotype was seen repeatedly, ten times or more. V gene TRBV12-3 or TRBV12-4 combines with J gene TRBJ2-7; perhaps TRBD1 as D (6 bases). The CDR3 has 13 residues. The V and J ends lost 4 bases and 6 bases respectively, with 13 bases between them. CDR3 protein: CASSWDQGSEQYV. CDR3 in DNA: TGTGCCAGCAGTTGGGACCAGGGGAGCGAGCAGTACGTC.

As to this clonotype: A much larger clonotype is one base distant, so this may be a read error. CDR3 in amino acids: CSATRDSRKSPLHF. CDR3 nucleotides: TGCAGTGCTACCCGGGACAGCAGAAAATCACCCCTCCACTTT. The genes are TRBV20-1 and TRBJ1-6, with 7 bases that match TRBD1. The CDR3 is 14 amino acids. The germline V gene encodes CDR1 DFQATT and CDR2 SNEGSKA (reference sequence). Unmatched junction bases numbered 10, after V lost 4 bases and J lost 10 bases.

In its sample, this clonotype was seen many times. V and J are TRBV12-3 or TRBV12-4 and TRBJ2-1; 7 bases agree with TRBD2. V lost 6 bases and J lost 12; bases outside the gene matches: 11. The CDR3 length is 13 residues. In nucleotides, the CDR3 is TGTGCCAGCAGCCTTGGGGGGGAAGTGAGGCAGTTCTTC. It specifies CASSLGGEVRQFF.

In its sample, this clonotype was seen many times. The chain recombines TRBV12-3 or TRBV12-4 with TRBJ1-5, with D tentatively TRBD1 (6 bases). There are 14 residues in the CDR3. Between the trimmed V and J ends, which lost 1 base and 5 bases, there was a span of 9 bases. As DNA, the CDR3 is TGTGCCAGCAGTTTAGGGACAGCTGATCAGCCCCAGCATTTT. Its protein product is CASSLGTADQPQHF.

There are many counts of this clonotype. The chain has TRBV12-3 or TRBV12-4 and TRBJ2-2; TRBD2 matches 8 bases. The V gene end was trimmed by 5 bases and the J gene end by 7 bases; junction bases not matched to a gene: 6. This CDR3 comprises 14 residues. The CDR3 sequence is CASSTRGVGGELFF. The CDR3 nucleotides are TGTGCCAGCAGTACGCGGGGGGTTGGCGGGGAGCTGTTTTTT.

V usage is TRBV7-8 and J usage is TRBJ2-6; tentatively, D is TRBD2 (7 bases). The CDR3 extends over 16 amino acids. Germline V lookup: CDR1 SGHVS, CDR2 FQNEAQ. V lost 5 bases, J lost 4 bases, and 15 bases lay in between. CDR3 region: CASSGRGAPGANVLTF. CDR3 sequence (DNA): TGTGCCAGCAGCGGACGGGGGGCGCCCGGGGCCAACGTCCTGACTTTC.

This clonotype was recorded at least ten times. V and J are TRBV20-1 and TRBJ1-2; 7 bases line up with TRBD1. Germline values: CDR1 DFQATT, CDR2 SNEGSKA (reference sequence). Trimming took 7 bases from V and 4 from J; bases not matched to a gene: 12. The length of the CDR3 is 14 residues. As DNA, the CDR3 is TGCAGTGTTCCGATTACAGGGGTTCCCTATGGCTACACCTTC. Its translation is CSVPITGVPYGYTF.

At least ten counts were recorded for this clonotype. The chain employs TRBV20-1 and TRBJ1-2, with a tentative D call TRBD1 (6 bases). This CDR3 comprises 15 residues. Germline V gene lookup returns CDR1 DFQATT and CDR2 SNEGSKA (reference sequence). CDR3 in DNA: TGCAGGGCCGCTGGGGGGGCAGTCGAAAACTATGGCTACACCTTC. Translating it yields CRAAGGAVENYGYTF.

This clonotype was found many times. CDR3 coding DNA: TGCGCCAGCAGCTTGGGGTTTGCTACAGATACGCAGTATTTT. It encodes CASSLGFATDTQYF. The chain carries TRBV5-1 and TRBJ2-3, with unresolved D. CDR1 and CDR2 (germline): SGHRS, YFSETQ. V was shortened by 0 bases and J by 3 bases, with 8 bases between the two germline ends. The CDR3 covers 14 residues.

This clonotype was recorded at least ten times. This sequence joins TRBV25-1 and TRBJ1-6; D remains unclear. CDR3 length equals 12 residues. CDR1 is MGHDK and CDR2 is SYGVNS in the germline V gene. The V end was cut by 6 bases, the J end by 6 bases, with 6 bases between. The CDR3 DNA reads TGTGCCAGCAGATTACTTAATTCACCCCTCCACTTT. Its protein product is CASRLLNSPLHF.

This clonotype has just one count. The rearrangement uses TRBV5-1 and TRBJ2-3, with TRBD1 matching 9 bases. Germline V CDR1 and CDR2: SGHRS, YFSETQ. The CDR3 is 15 residues long. The junction had 5 bases not matched to a gene; V was cut back by 0 bases and J by 6 bases. CDR3 bases: TGCGCCAGCAGCTTGGGGACAGGGGCGATGGATACGCAGTATTTT. This gives the protein CASSLGTGAMDTQYF.

There are many counts of this clonotype. The rearrangement links TRBV20-1 to TRBJ1-1, with 7 bases that match TRBD1. The CDR3 sequence is 13 residues long. With 6 bases clipped from V and 2 bases from J, the junction kept 6 bases outside the gene matches. Germline CDR1 reads DFQATT; CDR2 reads SNEGSKA (reference sequence). DNA for the CDR3: TGCAGTGCGCAACGGGACAGCAACACTGAAGCTTTCTTT. As protein: CSAQRDSNTEAFF.

This clonotype was counted ten times or more. The rearrangement uses TRBV12-3 or TRBV12-4 and TRBJ1-6, with a tentative D call TRBD1 (6 bases). Trimming left V 2 bases short and J 11 bases short, with 13 bases between. There are 14 residues in the CDR3. This CDR3 reads CASSLNGGVAPLHF. DNA of the CDR3: TGTGCCAGCAGTTTAAACGGGGGCGTAGCACCCCTCCACTTT.

This clonotype was counted at least ten times. This rearrangement joins TRBV20-1 to TRBJ1-2; 8 bases are shared with TRBD1. The CDR3 totals 12 residues. From germline, CDR1 is DFQATT and CDR2 SNEGSKA (reference sequence). With 5 bases clipped from V and 7 bases from J, the junction kept 6 bases outside the gene matches. The CDR3 DNA follows: TGCAGTGCTTCAGGGGGCCGGGTTGGCTACACCTTC. This encodes CSASGGRVGYTF.

This clonotype was seen ten or more times. This chain uses TRBV5-1 with TRBJ2-1, with TRBD2 matching over 12 bases. The junction had 10 bases not matched to a gene; V was cut back by 4 bases and J by 8 bases. Germline V gene sequence: CDR1 SGHRS, CDR2 YFSETQ. The CDR3 is 16 amino acids. The CDR3 sequence: CASSTLLAGGVDEQFF. CDR3 nucleotide sequence: TGCGCCAGCAGCACTCTACTAGCGGGGGGTGTCGATGAGCAGTTCTTC.